This is a list of T cell receptor beta chains from one sample in a study of regulatory T cells in long-lasting Graves disease. TCRdb re-called the multiplex PCR reads through MiXCR, storing one row per CDR3 protein. The top ten clones hold 7.8% of a sample with about 470,000 distinct CDR3 sequences, less than 25% of them seen once. Material: peripheral blood mononuclear cells (PBMCs), obtained when the disease was refractory, from a patient treated with antithyroid drugs. Receptor source: a female donor with Graves disease. Each CDR3 is given without its conserved first and last residue. Clone size is shown for a subset of rows, as once, few, many or a class of expanded clone.

clone_size v_call cdr3_aa
few TRBV19 ASSSIFRYT
few TRBV6-5 ASSYTGRGQGGTEAF
many TRBV11-2 ASSRSGGFDQPQH
many TRBV6-1 ASGQDRRYGYT
many TRBV5-4 ASSLGQGFNTGELF
few TRBV6-4 ASSEGLSIGGYT
few TRBV3-1 ASSQEGGHRDTQY
- TRBV30 AWSLVGAGQETQY
many TRBV5-8 ASSLGGLDQPQH
many TRBV3-1 ASSQDWTPLGQY
- TRBV24-1 ATSDFGSQETQY
many TRBV28 ASSSYTAGHEQY
many TRBV11-2 ASSQTSMGEAF
many TRBV28 ASSLRTGLSGYGYT
few TRBV7-9 ASSFMRGYEQY
- TRBV7-9 ASSWNTLFYEQY
- TRBV19 ASSSTSRGNTEAF
many TRBV6-1 ASTTSPGLAVHEQF
- TRBV20-1 SASLAGGRKSYEQY
- TRBV5-6 ASSLGRPGEKLF
few TRBV6-1 ASSATGLDGYT
- TRBV10-3 AISDNERAKNIQY
many TRBV30 AWSTGSEQY
- TRBV20-1 SASYAAHSTDTQY
few TRBV10-3 AISEYSGSSYEQY